This is a list of T cell receptor beta chains from one sample in a study of T cell repertoires in cytomegalovirus infection. TCRdb re-derived calls from the reads in MiXCR, one entry per CDR3 protein. The sample gives a few hundred thousand distinct CDR3 sequences, about 44% of which show up once; around 44% is in the top ten. No antigen has been assigned to these receptors. The specimen was cultured PBMCs, collected from culture after CMV antigen stimulation. Receptors were obtained from a human donor in good health (CMV status not recorded). Some clones in this sample may be carry-over from other donors' samples. Both conserved end residues are part of each CDR3. Fields, in order: CDR3 DNA, CDR3 protein, V gene, D gene, J gene, clone size. D genes are given only for firm matches. Only some rows state a clone size, as once, few, many or a class for expanded clones.

CDR3 DNA: TGTGCCTGGAGTTTTCAAAACATTCAGTACTTC
CDR3 protein: CAWSFQNIQYF
V gene: TRBV30
D gene: NA
J gene: TRBJ2-4
clone size: once

CDR3 DNA: TGTGCCAGCAGTTACCGGACAGGGGTCCAGCCCCAGCATTTT
CDR3 protein: CASSYRTGVQPQHF
V gene: TRBV6-1
D gene: TRBD1
J gene: TRBJ1-5
clone size: few

CDR3 DNA: TGCAGTGCTAGAGAGGCTAGCGGGTACCAAGAGACCCAGTACTTC
CDR3 protein: CSAREASGYQETQYF
V gene: TRBV20-1
D gene: TRBD2
J gene: TRBJ2-5
clone size: few

CDR3 DNA: TGTGCCACCAGTGATATTCAACACCCAGAACTAGGGACTACGCTATCTGACGAGCAGTACTTC
CDR3 protein: CATSDIQHPELGTTLSDEQYF
V gene: TRBV24-1
D gene: TRBD2
J gene: TRBJ2-7
clone size: NA

CDR3 DNA: TGTGCCAGCAGCACCGGGACTAGCGGGGGGTACTACAATGAGCAGTTCTTC
CDR3 protein: CASSTGTSGGYYNEQFF
V gene: TRBV5-8
D gene: TRBD2
J gene: TRBJ2-1
clone size: few

CDR3 DNA: TGCGCCAGCATAGAGAGTCCTTCAGGGAACACTGAAGCTTTCTTT
CDR3 protein: CASIESPSGNTEAFF
V gene: TRBV5-1
D gene: NA
J gene: TRBJ1-1
clone size: NA

CDR3 DNA: TGTGCCAGTAGGGGGGAAACAACTAATGAAAAACTGTTTTTT
CDR3 protein: CASRGETTNEKLFF
V gene: TRBV19
D gene: NA
J gene: TRBJ1-4
clone size: NA

CDR3 DNA: TGTGCCACCAGGGGGGACAGGTCCACCGGGGAGCTGTTTTTT
CDR3 protein: CATRGDRSTGELFF
V gene: TRBV15
D gene: TRBD1
J gene: TRBJ2-2
clone size: NA

CDR3 DNA: TGCGCCAGCAGCCAAGATGTTGTCACCGGGGAGCTGTTTTTT
CDR3 protein: CASSQDVVTGELFF
V gene: TRBV4-3
D gene: NA
J gene: TRBJ2-2
clone size: NA

CDR3 DNA: TGTGCCAGCGGCCTGACTAATGAAGCTTTCTTT
CDR3 protein: CASGLTNEAFF
V gene: TRBV7-9
D gene: NA
J gene: TRBJ1-1
clone size: NA

CDR3 DNA: TGTGCCAGCTCACCAAGTGACAGTAATAATTCACCCCTCCACTTT
CDR3 protein: CASSPSDSNNSPLHF
V gene: TRBV18
D gene: NA
J gene: TRBJ1-6
clone size: NA